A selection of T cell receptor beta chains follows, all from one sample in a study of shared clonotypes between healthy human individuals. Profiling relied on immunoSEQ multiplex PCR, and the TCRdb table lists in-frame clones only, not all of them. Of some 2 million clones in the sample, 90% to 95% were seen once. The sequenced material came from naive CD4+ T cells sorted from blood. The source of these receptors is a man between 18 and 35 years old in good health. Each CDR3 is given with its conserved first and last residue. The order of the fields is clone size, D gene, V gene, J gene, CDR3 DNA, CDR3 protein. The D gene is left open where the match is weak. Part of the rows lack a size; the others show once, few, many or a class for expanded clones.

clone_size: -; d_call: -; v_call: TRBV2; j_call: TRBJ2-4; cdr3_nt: TGTGCCAGCAGTGAACAGGGCAGGGGGGATGCGAACATTCAGTACTTC; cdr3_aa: CASSEQGRGDANIQYF
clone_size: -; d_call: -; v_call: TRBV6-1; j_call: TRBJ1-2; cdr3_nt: TGTGCCAGCAGTGGTACATTAGATGGCTACACCTTC; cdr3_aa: CASSGTLDGYTF
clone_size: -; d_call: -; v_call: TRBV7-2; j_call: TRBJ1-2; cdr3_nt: TGTGCCAGCAGCTTAGTCCCAGGGAGCACAGGGAACTATGGCTACACCTTC; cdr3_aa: CASSLVPGSTGNYGYTF
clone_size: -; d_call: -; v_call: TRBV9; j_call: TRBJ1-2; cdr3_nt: TGTGCCAGCAGCGTAGGGGCAAGTTATGGCTACACCTTC; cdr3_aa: CASSVGASYGYTF
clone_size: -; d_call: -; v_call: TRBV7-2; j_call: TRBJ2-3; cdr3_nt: TGTGCCAGCAGCTTAGCTGGTGTTGGACTTTCCACAGATACGCAGTATTTT; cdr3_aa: CASSLAGVGLSTDTQYF
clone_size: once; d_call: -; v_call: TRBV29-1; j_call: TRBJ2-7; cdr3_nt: TGCAGCGTTGAGGGGCTAGCCGAGCAGTACTTC; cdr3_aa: CSVEGLAEQYF
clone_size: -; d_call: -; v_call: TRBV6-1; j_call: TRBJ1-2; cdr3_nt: TGTGCCAGCAGTGAAGCGGGCGCAGCTAACTATGGCTACACCTTC; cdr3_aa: CASSEAGAANYGYTF
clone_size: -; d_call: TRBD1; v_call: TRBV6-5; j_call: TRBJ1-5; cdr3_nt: TGTGCCAGCAGAAAACAGGGGAGGTGGCAGCCCCAGCATTTT; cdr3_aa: CASRKQGRWQPQHF
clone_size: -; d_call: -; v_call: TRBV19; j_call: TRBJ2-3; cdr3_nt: TGTGCCAGTAGACAGGGCGGCACAGATACGCAGTATTTT; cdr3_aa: CASRQGGTDTQYF
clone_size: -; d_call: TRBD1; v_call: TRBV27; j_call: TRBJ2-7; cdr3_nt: TGTGCCAGCAGTTTATCGAGGGACAGGGGGAATTACGAGCAGTACTTC; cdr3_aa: CASSLSRDRGNYEQYF
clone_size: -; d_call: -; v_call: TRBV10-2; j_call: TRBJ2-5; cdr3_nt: TGCGCCAGCAGTGAGTCGGGGCTACCGGAAGGGACCCAGTACTTC; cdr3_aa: CASSESGLPEGTQYF
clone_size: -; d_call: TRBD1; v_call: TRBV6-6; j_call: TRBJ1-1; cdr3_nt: TGTGCCAGCAGTACGGACAGGACCTTGAACACTGAAGCTTTCTTT; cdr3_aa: CASSTDRTLNTEAFF
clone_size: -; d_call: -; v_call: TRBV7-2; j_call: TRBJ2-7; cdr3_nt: TGTGCCAGCAGCTTAGGCGCCACCTACGAGCAGTACTTC; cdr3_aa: CASSLGATYEQYF
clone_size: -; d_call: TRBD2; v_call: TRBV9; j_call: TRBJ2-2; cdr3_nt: TGTGCCAGCAGCGTAGTGGGGACTAGCGGGAGGAAGGACACCGGGGAGCTGTTTTTT; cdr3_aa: CASSVVGTSGRKDTGELFF
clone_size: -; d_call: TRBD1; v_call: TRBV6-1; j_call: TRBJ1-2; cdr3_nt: TGTGCCAGCAGTGAAGGGACAGGGGTTTATGGCTACACCTTC; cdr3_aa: CASSEGTGVYGYTF
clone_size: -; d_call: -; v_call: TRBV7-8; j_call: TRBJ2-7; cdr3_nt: TGTGCCAGCAGCTTAGAGCGGAGGGGCAGGGCCCCTAGGCAGTACTTC; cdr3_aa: CASSLERRGRAPRQYF
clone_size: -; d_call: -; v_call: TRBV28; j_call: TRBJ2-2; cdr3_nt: TGTGCCAGCAGCTCCGACCACACCGGGGAGCTGTTTTTT; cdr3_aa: CASSSDHTGELFF
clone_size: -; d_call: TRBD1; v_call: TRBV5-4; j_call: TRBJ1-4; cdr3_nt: TGTGCCAGCAGCCAACGACAGGGACTTAATGAAAAACTGTTTTTT; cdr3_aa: CASSQRQGLNEKLFF
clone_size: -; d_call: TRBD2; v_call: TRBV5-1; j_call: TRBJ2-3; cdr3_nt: TGCGCCAGCGCTAACGTTACCCTAGCGGGGTCTAGCACAGATACGCAGTATTTT; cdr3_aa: CASANVTLAGSSTDTQYF
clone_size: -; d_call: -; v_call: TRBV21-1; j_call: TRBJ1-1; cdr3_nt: -; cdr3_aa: CASSSFGQGNTFF
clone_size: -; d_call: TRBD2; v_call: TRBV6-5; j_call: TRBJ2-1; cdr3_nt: TGTGCCAGCAGTAACTTAGCGGGGGAGCAGTTCTTC; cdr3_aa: CASSNLAGEQFF
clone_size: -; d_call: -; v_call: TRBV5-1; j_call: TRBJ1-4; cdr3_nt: TGCGCCAGCAGCTTGGATCGGGGTGAAAAACTGTTTTTT; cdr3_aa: CASSLDRGEKLFF
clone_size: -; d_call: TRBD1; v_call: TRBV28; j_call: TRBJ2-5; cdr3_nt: TGTGCCAGCGGGATGACAGGGCTCCGGCAAGAGACCCAGTACTTC; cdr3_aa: CASGMTGLRQETQYF
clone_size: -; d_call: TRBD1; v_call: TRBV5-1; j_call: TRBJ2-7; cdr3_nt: TGCGCCAGCAGCACTACCGGGACAGGGGGTACCTACGAGCAGTACTTC; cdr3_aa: CASSTTGTGGTYEQYF
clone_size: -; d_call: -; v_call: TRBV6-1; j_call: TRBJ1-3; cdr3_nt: TGTGCCAGCAGTGTGACGGATCTGGGAAACACCATATATTTT; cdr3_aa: CASSVTDLGNTIYF
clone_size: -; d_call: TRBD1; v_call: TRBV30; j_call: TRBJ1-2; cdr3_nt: TGTGCCTGGACCGGACAGGGCTCAAACTATGGCTACACCTTC; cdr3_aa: CAWTGQGSNYGYTF
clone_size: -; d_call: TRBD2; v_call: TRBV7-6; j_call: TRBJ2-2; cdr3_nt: TGTGCCAGCAGCCGAAGGACTAGCGCCGACACCGGGGAGCTGTTTTTT; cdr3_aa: CASSRRTSADTGELFF
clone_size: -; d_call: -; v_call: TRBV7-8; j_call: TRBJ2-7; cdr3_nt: TGTGCCAGCAGCCTGACGGAGAACACCTACGAGCAGTACTTC; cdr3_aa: CASSLTENTYEQYF
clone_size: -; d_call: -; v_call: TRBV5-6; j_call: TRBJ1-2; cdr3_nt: TGTGCCAGCAGCCTGAGGACGGCCCTCTATGGCTACACCTTC; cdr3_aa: CASSLRTALYGYTF
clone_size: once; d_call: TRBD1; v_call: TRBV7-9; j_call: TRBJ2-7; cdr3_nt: TGTGCCAGCGGCCGGGACAGTTACGAGCAGTACTTC; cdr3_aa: CASGRDSYEQYF
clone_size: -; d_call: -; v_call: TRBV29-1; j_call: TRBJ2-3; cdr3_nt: TGCAGCGTTGTCGGCAGGGTTACAGATACGCAGTATTTT; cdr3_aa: CSVVGRVTDTQYF
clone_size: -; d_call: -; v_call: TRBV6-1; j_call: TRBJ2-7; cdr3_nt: TGTGCCAGCACCCACACCCCTAGAGAGCAGTACTTC; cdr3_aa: CASTHTPREQYF
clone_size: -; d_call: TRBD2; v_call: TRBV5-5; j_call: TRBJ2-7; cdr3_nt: TGTGCCAGCAGCTTGAAAGGGACTAGCGGCTACGAGCAGTACTTC; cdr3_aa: CASSLKGTSGYEQYF
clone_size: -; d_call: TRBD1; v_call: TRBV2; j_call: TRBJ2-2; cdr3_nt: TGTGCCAGCAGGGGACAGCCGAACACCGGGGAGCTGTTTTTT; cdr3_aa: CASRGQPNTGELFF
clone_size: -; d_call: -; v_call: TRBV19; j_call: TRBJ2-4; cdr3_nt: TGTGCCAGTAGATCCGAGAGTCGAGGGGCAAAAGCCAAAAACATTCAGTACTTC; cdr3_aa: CASRSESRGAKAKNIQYF
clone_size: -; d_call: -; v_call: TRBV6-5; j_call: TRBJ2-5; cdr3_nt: TGTGCCAGCAGAGGCGGGGCTAAAAAGACCCAGTACTTC; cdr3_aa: CASRGGAKKTQYF
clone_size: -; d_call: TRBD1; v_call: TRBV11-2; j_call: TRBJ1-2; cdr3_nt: TGTGCCAGCAGCTTAGCTGGACAGGGGTATGGCTACACCTTC; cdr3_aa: CASSLAGQGYGYTF
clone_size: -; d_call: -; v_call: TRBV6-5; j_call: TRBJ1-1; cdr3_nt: TGTGCCAGCACGAGAGGGACTGAAGCTTTCTTT; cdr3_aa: CASTRGTEAFF
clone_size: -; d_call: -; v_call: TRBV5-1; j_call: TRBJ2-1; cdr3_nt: TGCGCCAGCAGCTTGGGGGCGGGATACAATGAGCAGTTCTTC; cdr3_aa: CASSLGAGYNEQFF
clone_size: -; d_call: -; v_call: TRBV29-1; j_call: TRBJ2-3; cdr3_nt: TGCAGCGTTGTATCGGGGGGCACAGATACGCAGTATTTT; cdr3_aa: CSVVSGGTDTQYF
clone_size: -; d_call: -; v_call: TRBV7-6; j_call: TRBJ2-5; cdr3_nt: TGTGCCAGCAGCTTAGAGGGGGTCAGGGTGGCCGGTGGGACCCAGTACTTC; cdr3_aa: CASSLEGVRVAGGTQYF
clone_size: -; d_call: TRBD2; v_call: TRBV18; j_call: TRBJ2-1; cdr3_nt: TGTGCCAGCTCACCAGGACTAGCGGGAGGGAATGAGCAGTTCTTC; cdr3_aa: CASSPGLAGGNEQFF
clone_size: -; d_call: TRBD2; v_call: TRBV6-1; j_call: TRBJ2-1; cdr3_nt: TGTGCCAGCAGACTAGCGGGGAATAATGAGCAGTTCTTC; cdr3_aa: CASRLAGNNEQFF
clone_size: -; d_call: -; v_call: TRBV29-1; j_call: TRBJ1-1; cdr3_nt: TGCAGCGTTTCTAGGGACTCGGGCACTGAAGCTTTCTTT; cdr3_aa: CSVSRDSGTEAFF
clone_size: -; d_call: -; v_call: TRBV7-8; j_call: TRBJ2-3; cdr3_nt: TGTGCCAGCAGCGCTCTGGGACACTACACAGATACGCAGTATTTT; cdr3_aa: CASSALGHYTDTQYF
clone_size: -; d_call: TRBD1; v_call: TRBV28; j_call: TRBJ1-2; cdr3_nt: TGTGCCAGCAGTTTACCGGGACAGGGGGCATCTGGCTACACCTTC; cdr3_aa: CASSLPGQGASGYTF